The 24 T cell receptor beta chains below all came from one sample that was sequenced in a study of T cell responses to AZD1222 COVID-19 vaccine. Sequencing was performed with immunoSEQ multiplex PCR; in TCRdb, only in-frame clones are kept and a portion is missing. The sample records about 260,000 clones, over 85% being singletons. This specimen consisted of peripheral blood, obtained on day 0 of AZD1222 vaccination. Receptors originate from an adult in good health.

V is TRBV6-1 and J is TRBJ1-2; no clear D. This CDR3 has 13 amino acids. In germline, CDR1 is MNHNS, CDR2 SASEGT. V gave up 3 bases and J gave up 2 bases, with 7 bases separating them. CDR3 nucleotides: TGTGCCAGCAGTGAGGCAGTCAACTATGGCTACACCTTC. Amino acids: CASSEAVNYGYTF.

The V and J genes are TRBV19 and TRBJ1-5; TRBD1 matches 10 bases. The CDR3 extends over 17 amino acids. Trimming cost V 9 bases and J 2 bases; bases outside gene matches: 13. Per the germline V gene, CDR1 is LNHDA and CDR2 is SQIVND (reference sequence). The chain's CDR3 is CASTWGQGIIGNQPQHF. The DNA for the CDR3 is TGTGCCAGCACTTGGGGACAGGGGATAATTGGCAATCAGCCCCAGCATTTT.

CDR3 coding DNA: TGTGCCAGCAGTGACAGGGGCCGTTTTGGCGGCTACACCTTC. This sequence encodes CASSDRGRFGGYTF. The chain is built from TRBV28 and TRBJ1-2; TRBD1 agrees at 8 bases. The CDR3 contains 14 residues. CDR1 MDHEN and CDR2 SYDVKM come from the germline V gene. Germline trimming cut 5 bases from V and 8 bases from J; bases unmatched to any gene: 10.

This clone was found once. The genes are TRBV5-4 and TRBJ1-2, with unresolved D. The CDR3 has 14 residues. Deletions cut 3 bases from V and 6 bases from J, with 15 bases between. Germline CDR1 and CDR2: SGHNT and YYREEE (reference sequence). This CDR3 reads CASSWPPTQHGYTF. The CDR3 bases are TGTGCCAGCAGCTGGCCCCCGACGCAGCATGGCTACACCTTC.

The chain uses TRBV10-1 and TRBJ1-1; D is uncertain. This CDR3 has 13 residues. Trimming cost V 2 bases and J 4 bases, with 8 bases left between them. Germline values: CDR1 WNHNN, CDR2 SYGVQD (reference sequence). CDR3 nucleotides: TGCGCCAGCAGTGAGGTCCCGGGCACTGAAGCTTTCTTT. It yields the protein CASSEVPGTEAFF.

V is TRBV28 and J is TRBJ2-1; TRBD2 matches at 8 bases. The CDR3 consists of 16 residues. With V trimmed by 4 bases and J by 2 bases, 7 bases remained unmatched. From germline, CDR1 is MDHEN and CDR2 SYDVKM. CDR3 DNA: TGTGCCAGCAGTTCCCGGGAGGGAGGGGCCTACAATGAGCAGTTCTTC. Protein product: CASSSREGGAYNEQFF.

The J gene is TRBJ1-1, the V gene TRBV9; D is uncertain. Deletions cut 3 bases from V and 3 bases from J, with 9 bases between. This CDR3 has 13 amino acids. The germline V gene has CDR1 SGDLS and CDR2 YYNGEE. CDR3 in amino acids: CASSDVADTEAFF. DNA for the CDR3: TGTGCCAGCAGCGACGTCGCGGACACTGAAGCTTTCTTT.

The CDR3 nucleotides are TGTGCCAGCAGCTTACTAGAATCCTACGAGCAGTACTTC. Translating gives CASSLLESYEQYF. V and J are TRBV11-2 and TRBJ2-7; D gene unclear. CDR3 length: 13 amino acids. V lost 2 bases to trimming and J lost 1 base, with 6 bases between them. Per the germline V gene, CDR1 is SGHAT and CDR2 is FQNNGV.

V is TRBV19 and J is TRBJ2-2, with 7 bases that match TRBD2. Germline V CDR1 and CDR2: LNHDA, SQIVND (reference sequence). The CDR3 has 14 residues. V lost 5 bases and J lost 6; bases outside the gene matches: 6. The CDR3 sequence is CASSAREESGELFF. The CDR3, as DNA: TGTGCCAGTAGTGCCCGGGAGGAGTCCGGGGAGCTGTTTTTT.

This clone was seen once. The chain recombines TRBV18 with TRBJ2-5, with 9 bases that match TRBD1. The CDR3 contains 14 residues. Germline V gene lookup returns CDR1 KGHSH and CDR2 LQKENI. V lost 3 bases to trimming and J lost 7 bases; unmatched junction nucleotides: 6. CDR3 in amino acids: CASSPPGTGMTQYF. The CDR3 coding sequence is TGTGCCAGCTCACCTCCCGGGACAGGGATGACCCAGTACTTC.

V and J are TRBV7-9 and TRBJ1-6, with TRBD1 matching over 7 bases. Germline V lookup: CDR1 SEHNR, CDR2 FQNEAQ (reference sequence). V shed 6 bases and J 10 bases; nucleotides not matched to a gene: 9. The CDR3 extends over 14 amino acids. This CDR3 is CASSSGQVGSPLHF. The CDR3 DNA reads TGTGCCAGCAGTTCTGGACAGGTCGGATCACCCCTCCACTTT. Full variable domain (remainder filled in from reference TRBV7-9 and TRBJ1-6): DTGVSQNPRHKITKRGQNVTFRCDPISEHNRLYWYRQTLGQGPEFLTYFQNEAQLEKSRLLSDRFSAERPKGSFSTLEIQRTEQGDSAMYLCASSSGQVGSPLHFGNGTRLTVT.

The chain has TRBV28 and TRBJ1-2; possible D gene TRBD1, 5 bases. This CDR3 comprises 15 residues. V lost 6 bases, J lost 3 bases, and 17 bases lay in between. Germline CDR1 MDHEN, CDR2 SYDVKM. For the CDR3, the DNA is TGTGCCAGCAGCCAAAGGACGTGGGGGTACTATGGCTACACCTTC. Protein: CASSQRTWGYYGYTF.

J is TRBJ1-6 and V is TRBV3-1 (or the pseudogene TRBV3-2); D uncertain. The CDR3 has 17 residues. V dropped 6 bases and J dropped 5 bases, with 20 bases sitting between them. Germline loops: CDR1 LGHDT, CDR2 YNNKEL (reference sequence). The CDR3, as DNA: TGTGCCAGCAGTGACTCCTTCGTGCGGACGGATAATTCACCCCTCCACTTT. It yields the protein CASSDSFVRTDNSPLHF.

The chain has TRBV15 and TRBJ1-5; D possibly corresponds to TRBD1 (6 bases). The V gene lost 7 bases and the J gene lost 5 bases, with 21 bases spanning the gap. CDR3 length: 16 amino acids. CDR1 is LNHNV, CDR2 YYDKDF, per germline (reference sequence). DNA of the CDR3: TGTGCCACCACCCTTGGGGGGACACACACCTATCAGCCCCAGCATTTT. This translates into CATTLGGTHTYQPQHF.

The genes are TRBV11-2 and TRBJ2-7, with D perhaps TRBD1 (7 bases). The CDR3 is 14 residues long. Trimming pared 5 bases from V and 6 bases from J, leaving 17 bases between. Germline V gene data show CDR1 as SGHAT and CDR2 as FQNNGV. CDR3 coding DNA: TGTGCCAGCAGCAGACGGACAGGAGCGGGCGAGCAGTACTTC. Translation gives CASSRRTGAGEQYF.

V gene TRBV7-9 combines with J gene TRBJ1-5, with a possible D match to TRBD1 (6 bases). Germline V gene lookup returns CDR1 SEHNR and CDR2 FQNEAQ (reference sequence). This CDR3 region has 13 residues. V was trimmed by 5 bases and J by 3 bases, leaving 8 bases between them. CDR3 protein: CASSRDTNQPQHF. CDR3 coding DNA: TGTGCCAGCAGCCGGGACACCAATCAGCCCCAGCATTTT.

The chain has TRBV7-2 and TRBJ1-1, with 7 bases matching TRBD1. In germline, CDR1 is SGHTA, CDR2 FQGNSA. V lost 6 bases to trimming and J lost 1 base; unmatched junction nucleotides: 8. The CDR3 runs 15 residues. The DNA of the CDR3 is TGTGCCAGCAGGAATGACAGGGTTTCGAACACTGAAGCTTTCTTT. As protein: CASRNDRVSNTEAFF.

A word on this clone: The DNA is left out, because the CDR3 cannot be placed on it with certainty; the CDR3 is given as TCRdb lists it. This chain connects TRBV5-4 to TRBJ1-1. The CDR3 region is 13 residues in length, termini included. Per the germline V gene, CDR1 is SGHNT and CDR2 is YYREEE (reference sequence). CDR3 loop: CASTSGGLTEAFF.

The V and J genes are TRBV30 and TRBJ1-5; TRBD1 matches at 7 bases. Germline CDR1 and CDR2: GTSNPN and SVGIG (reference sequence). The CDR3 loop spans 14 amino acids. Trimming at V came to 0 bases and at J to 5 bases, leaving 4 bases not matched to a gene. The CDR3 is CAWSVHRGYQPQHF. The CDR3 bases are TGTGCCTGGAGTGTACACAGGGGTTATCAGCCCCAGCATTTT. Full variable domain (missing parts from reference TRBV30 and TRBJ1-5): SQTIHQWPATLVQPVGSPLSLECTVEGTSNPNLYWYRQAAGRGLQLLFYSVGIGQISSEVPQNLSASRPQDRQFILSSKKLLLSDSGFYLCAWSVHRGYQPQHFGDGTRLSIL.

CDR3 in DNA: TGTGCCAGCAGCCACATTGGGGACGGTAGCAATCAGCCCCAGCATTTT. Translated: CASSHIGDGSNQPQHF. V is TRBV7-8 and J is TRBJ1-5, with D possibly being TRBD1 (5 bases). Trimming shortened V by 5 bases and J by 0 bases, and 14 bases separated the two germline ends. The CDR3 contains 16 residues. From germline, CDR1 is SGHVS and CDR2 FQNEAQ.

This rearrangement joins TRBV5-6 to TRBJ2-7, with TRBD1 identical over 8 bases. The V gene end was trimmed by 4 bases and the J gene end by 4 bases; junction bases not matched to a gene: 7. CDR3 size: 14 residues. Germline values: CDR1 SGHDT, CDR2 YYEEEE. CDR3 amino acids: CASSNRQGPYEQYF. The CDR3 DNA is TGTGCCAGCAGCAATCGACAGGGGCCTTACGAGCAGTACTTC.

The chain couples TRBV20-1 to TRBJ2-5; the match to TRBD2 covers 10 bases. The CDR3 totals 16 residues. Germline CDR1 reads DFQATT; CDR2 reads SNEGSKA (reference sequence). V lost 3 bases and J lost 3; bases outside the gene matches: 10. This CDR3 reads CSASSLAGGPKETQYF. CDR3 nucleotides: TGCAGTGCTAGTTCGTTAGCGGGAGGTCCAAAAGAGACCCAGTACTTC.

This rearrangement joins TRBV15 to TRBJ2-3, with D unresolved. CDR1 is LNHNV and CDR2 is YYDKDF in the germline V gene (reference sequence). Trimming took 2 bases from V and 3 from J, leaving 9 bases between them. CDR3 length: 14 residues. The CDR3 nucleotides read TGTGCCACCAGCAGAAGTTTTACAACAGATACGCAGTATTTT. Its translation is CATSRSFTTDTQYF.

The CDR3 sequence is CASSPWRGQPQHF. The CDR3 region has the DNA TGCGCCAGCAGCCCCTGGAGGGGTCAGCCCCAGCATTTT. The chain recombines TRBV4-1 with TRBJ1-5; maybe TRBD1 (5 bases). The germline gives CDR1 MGHRA, CDR2 YSYEKL. This CDR3 region has 13 residues. V dropped 4 bases and J dropped 6 bases, with 10 bases sitting between them.